This T cell receptor (beta chain) derives from a study of T cell responses to AZD1222 COVID-19 vaccine. Study-wide results and limits: The number of AZD1222 recipients seropositive at baseline was only five or six.

The V and J ends lost 4 bases and 8 bases, in that order; junction bases with no gene match: 2. Germline CDR1 reads MNHEY; CDR2 reads SVGEGT. The CDR3 consists of 12 residues. As concerns this clone: Its target is not known.

The assay was immunoSEQ multiplex PCR, and TCRdb's table has in-frame clones only and misses some. The sample lists around 170,000 clones, around nine tenths seen once, with roughly 10% in the top ten. The sequenced sample was peripheral blood, obtained 28 days after the second AZD1222 dose. The receptor comes from an adult who received the AZD1222 COVID-19 vaccine. V is TRBV6-2 or TRBV6-3 and J is TRBJ2-3; 8 bases fit TRBD2. The DNA for the CDR3 is TGTGCCAGCAGTTTCGCGGGAGGTACGCAGTATTTT. Amino acids: CASSFAGGTQYF.